This T cell receptor (beta chain) was identified during a study of tumor and adjacent non-tumor tissue in lung cancer (dated by TCRdb to 2016 to 2019). Notes on the research overall: The cohort included some twelve adenocarcinoma, a couple of squamous cell carcinoma and 1 small cell lung cancer patients. The 15 or so patients were aged roughly 30 to 85 years, included approximately ten men and 5 women, and had TNM stage I to III disease. Sequencing generated a total of more than 95 million productive TCRbeta reads, averaging about 4 million reads per sample. Bulk TCRbeta repertoires were compared between lung tumor tissue and matched distant non-tumor lung tissue obtained from under 18 lung cancer patients. A few dozen paired specimens, one tumor and one normal lung sample per patient, were profiled by TCRbeta CDR3 sequencing.

RNA was isolated from bulk, unsorted tissue, and RNA quality was assessed with a NanoDrop ND-1000 and an Agilent 2100. Distant non-tumor tissue taken more than 3 cm from the tumor edge was used as the normal lung sample. Donors were newly diagnosed lung cancer patients admitted for thoracic surgery in China between August and November 2014, without prior chemotherapy. Patients with previous radiotherapy or chemotherapy, or with another concurrent cancer, were excluded from the study. Pieces of surgical tissue measuring roughly 1-2.2 cm3 were kept in RNAlater solution and held at -80 degrees C until needed. Concerning this clonotype: No cognate antigen has been identified for it. A junction boundary mismatches the germline segment, possibly from a read error.

From the cysteine up to the phenylalanine, the CDR3 has a length of 16 residues. Only CDR3 DNA remains: 48 bases, in frame from the first base. In the germline V gene, CDR1 corresponds to MNHEY and CDR2 to SVGAGI. Libraries were built with multiplex PCR. Sequencing was carried out with an Illumina HiSeq 2500. TCRbeta libraries were constructed through three rounds of nested PCR with primers (Table S4) according to protocols modified from ARM-PCR. Before sequencing, PCR products in the 200-500 bp range were cut out of the gel and cleaned up using the QIAquick gel extraction kit. In the source study's methods: Trimmomatic was used to clean the reads, FLASH was used to merge the reads into complete CDR3 sequences, and MiTCR was used to assign the reads to V(D)J germline segments. Clonal diversity was calculated as the inverse Simpson's index using VDJtools. Productive reads were defined as in-frame sequences without a premature stop codon. TCRdb handled the public reads itself, with Q25 trimming in fastp and clone calling in MiXCR, and kept productive beta chains. Identical CDR3 proteins give one entry, which carries the most common genes and DNA. TCRdb, rather than the study authors, made the V and J calls. This sample holds more than 45,000 distinct CDR3 sequences; 74% were observed only once. In total, the top ten clones hold around a quarter of the sample.

The full study reports these points: A significantly larger cumulative share of the repertoire was made up by the top 100 clones in normal lung than in tumor tissue. Neither the sequencing platform nor unique molecular identifiers are named or mentioned anywhere in the methods. Peripheral blood was not sequenced, so blood TCRbeta repertoires were not examined in the lung cancer patients of the study. Only about 16 patients were included in the cohort, and the need for larger samples and more detailed clinical data was noted by the authors. Tumor tissue showed significantly greater TCR diversity (inverse Simpson) than normal lung tissue (approximately 400 vs 170, P = 0.0075, Mann-Whitney U test). Significantly higher TCR diversity was found in younger patients, and higher tumor TCR diversity was associated with shorter overall and disease-free survival.

This sequence originates from a woman between 55 and 75 years old with non-small cell lung cancer. This sequence uses TRBV6-5 and TRBJ2-3, with the D gene not confidently named. What was sequenced was distant non-tumor lung tissue. The CDR3 loop reads CASSPLLIESTDTEYF. The nucleotide sequence is TGTGCCAGCAGTCCCCTACTCATTGAGTCCACAGATACGGAGTATTTT.